These 18 T cell receptor beta chains came from one sample sequenced in a study of blood T cell dynamics during melanoma immunotherapy. TCRdb's table, derived via immunoSEQ multiplex PCR, lists solely in-frame clones and lacks some. The top ten clones hold 45% to 55% of a sample with roughly 4,700 clones, about 78% of them seen once. Time point noted: week 3, after first cycle of checkpoint inhibitor. The sequencing used blood, collected from a patient treated with checkpoint blockade. The receptor source for this set is a human donor with melanoma.

This chain uses TRBV6-6 with TRBJ1-1; D ambiguous. The V end lost 7 bases, the J end lost 5 bases, and 17 bases lay between the germline ends. CDR1 MNHNY and CDR2 SVGAGI come from the germline V gene (reference sequence). The CDR3 spans 14 residues. The CDR3 here is CASTGEGPETEAFF. Here the CDR3 DNA reads TGTGCCAGCACCGGTGAGGGCCCCGAAACTGAAGCTTTCTTT.

As for this clone: Mismatch with germline at one junction end may stem from a read error. This sequence joins TRBV4-1 and TRBJ2-5; the D gene is possibly TRBD2 (6 bases). CDR1 is MGHRA and CDR2 is YSYEKL in the germline V gene. The CDR3 loop spans 15 amino acids. The CDR3, as DNA: TGTGCCAGCAGCCAAGCGAGCGGGCCACAAGAGACCCAGTACTTC. Translation gives CASSQASGPQETQYF.

This rearrangement joins TRBV14 to TRBJ1-2; 7 bases match TRBD1. Germline trimming cut 4 bases from V and 6 bases from J; bases unmatched to any gene: 5. The length of the CDR3 is 13 residues. Germline CDR1 SGHDN, CDR2 FVKESK. The CDR3 DNA sequence: TGTGCCAGCAGCCGCGGACAGGTACATGGCTACACCTTC. Amino acids: CASSRGQVHGYTF.

A few counts support this clone. V is TRBV21-1 and J is TRBJ1-2. TRBV21-1 is tagged as a pseudogene. This CDR3 contains 12 residues. The CDR3, as DNA: TGTGCCAGCAGCGCCCCCCTCTATGGCTACACCTTC. Amino acids: CASSAPLYGYTF.

This chain links TRBV19 with TRBJ1-2; D is unclear. This CDR3 has 13 residues. Trimming cost V 4 bases and J 4 bases, with 10 bases left between them. CDR1 and CDR2 (germline): LNHDA, SQIVND (reference sequence). CDR3 loop: CASSRELGYGYTF. Here the CDR3 DNA reads TGTGCCAGTAGTAGGGAACTTGGCTATGGCTACACCTTC.

The chain joins TRBV6-6 to TRBJ1-2; TRBD1 matches at 9 bases. This CDR3 comprises 14 residues. Losses at the gene ends were 5 bases for V and 8 bases for J; bases not matched to a gene: 9. The germline CDR1 and CDR2 sequences are MNHNY and SVGAGI (reference sequence). Here the CDR3 reads CASSQTRDRVGYTF. In DNA form, the CDR3 reads TGTGCCAGCAGTCAAACCCGGGACAGGGTCGGCTACACCTTC.

This clone has just a few counts. CDR3 bases: TGTGCCAGCAATCTCAGGGGGGGCGGCTACACCTTC. Residues: CASNLRGGGYTF. The chain carries TRBV11-2 and TRBJ1-2; 7 bases line up with TRBD1. The CDR3 runs 12 residues. Per germline, CDR1 SGHAT and CDR2 FQNNGV. V dropped 7 bases and J dropped 8; count of bases not matched to a gene: 7.

This clone was counted only a few times. The rearrangement joins TRBV4-1 to TRBJ1-3, with D unclear. Germline V gene data show CDR1 as MGHRA and CDR2 as YSYEKL. The CDR3 is 13 amino acids. Trimming took off 1 base at V and 4 bases at J, with 5 bases between the two ends. The CDR3 reads CASSQVPGNTIYF. In nucleotides, the CDR3 is TGCGCCAGCAGCCAAGTACCCGGAAACACCATATATTTT.

The chain employs TRBV5-5 and TRBJ1-4; D is unclear. CDR1 and CDR2 from the germline V gene are SGHKS and YYEKEE (reference sequence). Trimming removed 4 bases from V and 5 bases from J, with 15 bases in between. This CDR3 comprises 15 residues. This CDR3 is CASSRFPAPNEKLFF. The CDR3 DNA reads as TGTGCCAGCAGCAGGTTCCCCGCTCCAAATGAAAAACTGTTTTTT.

Only one count was recorded for this clone. The J gene is TRBJ2-5, the V gene TRBV14; 7 bases align to TRBD1. The DNA end favors TRBJ2-7, so the J call may be wrong. CDR1 SGHDN and CDR2 FVKESK come from the germline V gene. The CDR3 is 15 amino acids. CDR3 DNA sequence: TGTGCCAGCAGCCGAGGGACAGCCTTATCCTACGAGCAGTACTTC. This codes for CASSRGTALSYEQYF.

The V gene is TRBV18, the J gene TRBJ1-1; D remains unclear. Germline V gene data show CDR1 as KGHSH and CDR2 as LQKENI. Trimming shortened V by 8 bases and J by 8 bases, and 15 bases separated the two germline ends. The CDR3 totals 12 residues. CDR3 amino acids: CASLPDLGEAFF. CDR3 DNA sequence: TGTGCCAGCCTGCCGGACCTAGGGGAAGCTTTCTTT.

The V gene is TRBV19, the J gene TRBJ1-1; tentatively, D is TRBD1 (5 bases). Germline V CDR1 and CDR2: LNHDA, SQIVND (reference sequence). CDR3 length: 12 amino acids. V lost 7 bases and J lost 5, with 11 bases in between. This chain's CDR3 is CASTLGGTEAFF. The CDR3 DNA reads TGTGCCAGTACATTGGGGGGAACTGAAGCTTTCTTT.

The chain carries TRBV5-6 and TRBJ2-5; 8 bases agree with TRBD1. The end of the DNA fits TRBJ2-7 better, so the J call may be wrong. This CDR3 region has 12 residues. Germline V lookup: CDR1 SGHDT, CDR2 YYEEEE. The CDR3 sequence: CASSYRGYEQYF. CDR3 DNA: TGTGCCAGCAGCTACAGGGGGTACGAGCAGTACTTC.

The chain employs TRBV4-1 and TRBJ1-2, with 9 bases that match TRBD1. The CDR3 has 15 residues. With 1 base clipped from V and 3 bases from J, the junction kept 3 bases outside the gene matches. Looked up from germline, CDR1 is MGHRA and CDR2 is YSYEKL. The CDR3 here is CASSQVTGGHYGYTF. The CDR3 nucleotides are TGCGCCAGCAGCCAAGTAACAGGGGGCCACTATGGCTACACCTTC.

This clone was seen just once. The gene calls are TRBV6-4 and TRBJ2-1; 9 bases are a match to TRBD2. CDR1 is MRHNA and CDR2 is SNTAGT in the germline V gene. CDR3 length: 22 amino acids. With V trimmed by 0 bases and J by 1 base, 19 bases remained unmatched. This CDR3 reads CASSDSSRRGAGGLRSYNEQFF. CDR3 nucleotide sequence: TGTGCCAGCAGTGACTCGAGCCGTCGAGGGGCGGGGGGGCTTAGGTCCTACAATGAGCAGTTCTTC.

This rearrangement joins TRBV10-3 to TRBJ1-4; possibly TRBD1 for D (6 bases). Germline CDR1 ENHRY, CDR2 SYGVKD. V lost 0 bases, J lost 15 bases, and 17 bases lay in between. The CDR3 runs to 14 residues. CDR3 nucleotide sequence: TGTGCCATCAGTGAGTCTGCGGACAGCCAAACAGTGTTTTTT. Translating it yields CAISESADSQTVFF.

The V and J genes are TRBV6-5 and TRBJ1-1; D gene ambiguous. The CDR3 runs to 15 residues. CDR1 is MNHEY, CDR2 SVGAGI, per germline. V dropped 6 bases and J dropped 1 base, with 15 bases sitting between them. CDR3 protein: CASRGSGSANTEAFF. The CDR3 DNA reads as TGTGCCAGCAGGGGGTCGGGGTCGGCGAACACTGAAGCTTTCTTT.

This rearrangement joins TRBV7-8 to TRBJ2-1; 11 bases line up with TRBD2. The ends lost 0 bases at V and 4 bases at J; junction bases unmatched: 5. Germline V gene sequence: CDR1 SGHVS, CDR2 FQNEAQ. The CDR3 consists of 17 residues. CDR3 region: CASSLARLAGRYNEQFF. The CDR3 region has the DNA TGTGCCAGCAGCTTAGCACGACTAGCGGGGAGGTACAATGAGCAGTTCTTC.